This is a list of T cell receptor beta chains from one sample in a study of human T cells and chemical hapten exposure. TCRdb reprocessed the RACE reads via MiXCR and lists one record per CDR3 protein. The table has 35,000 to 50,000 distinct CDR3 sequences, about 3.5% seen once. Sequencing used whole blood. These receptors were collected from a human donor in good health. Some clones in this sample may be carry-over from other donors' samples. Both conserved end residues are part of each CDR3. D genes are given only for firm matches. Size is stated for part of the rows, as once, few or many counts, or as a class when the clone is expanded.

>TRBJ1-5|-|TRBV2|-
TGTGCCAGCAGTTACCCTGACACTTATCAGCCCCAGCATTTT
CASSYPDTYQPQHF
>TRBJ2-1|TRBD1|TRBV10-3|-
TGTGCCATCATGACAGGGCGGAATGAGCAGTTCTTC
CAIMTGRNEQFF
>TRBJ2-3|TRBD2|TRBV10-3|many
TGTGCCATCAGGGGGGGGGACGTAGCAGATACGCAGTATTTT
CAIRGGDVADTQYF
>TRBJ2-1|TRBD2|TRBV28|few
TGTGCCAGCAGCACTCTTAGCGGGAGGGCCCTCAATGAGCAGTTCTTC
CASSTLSGRALNEQFF
>TRBJ2-2|-|TRBV11-3|-
TGTGCCAGCAGCTTTGGGGGGAACACCGGGGAGCTGTTTTTT
CASSFGGNTGELFF
>TRBJ2-5|TRBD2|TRBV27|many
TGTGCCAGCAGTTTAAATCCCCTAGCGGGAGGCCCGGGGAGAGAGACCCAGTACTTC
CASSLNPLAGGPGRETQYF
>TRBJ1-2|-|TRBV2|many
TGTGCCAGCAGTGAAGCCAGGGGAGATGGCTACACCTTC
CASSEARGDGYTF
>TRBJ1-6|TRBD1|TRBV5-8|few
TGTGCCAGCAGCTGGGACAGGGGATTGTATTCACCCCTCCACTTT
CASSWDRGLYSPLHF
>TRBJ1-1|-|TRBV12-3/TRBV12-4|-
TGTGCCAGCAGTTTAGCAGAGCTGAACACTGAAGCTTTCTTT
CASSLAELNTEAFF
>TRBJ1-1|-|TRBV7-7|many
TGTGCTAGCAGCCGAGATCGGGGCACTGAAGCTTTCTTT
CASSRDRGTEAFF
>TRBJ2-7|-|TRBV5-1|many
TGCGCCAGCAGCACGCGGGACAGCTCCTACGAGCAGTACTTC
CASSTRDSSYEQYF
>TRBJ2-7|-|TRBV9|once
TGTGACAGCAGCGTAGTACCTGTTACCTACGAGCAGTACTTC
CDSSVVPVTYEQYF
>TRBJ2-1|-|TRBV29-1|many
TGCAGCGTCGCGGGGCGGCTAGCCCACAATGAGCAGTTCTTC
CSVAGRLAHNEQFF
>TRBJ1-4|-|TRBV20-1|-
TGCAGTGCTCCCAAACAGGGAGGTGAAAAACTGTTTTTT
CSAPKQGGEKLFF
>TRBJ1-5|-|TRBV29-1|many
TGCAGCGTTCAACCGGACAGTTACAATCAGCCCCAGCATTTT
CSVQPDSYNQPQHF
>TRBJ2-7|TRBD2|TRBV12-3/TRBV12-4|many
TGTGCCAGCAGTGGGGGACTAGCGGTCCTCGAGCAGTACTTC
CASSGGLAVLEQYF
>TRBJ2-6|-|TRBV7-2|many
TGTGCCAGCAGACGACAGTTCTCTGGGGCCAACGTCCTGACTTTC
CASRRQFSGANVLTF
>TRBJ1-1|-|TRBV5-6|few
TGTGCCAGCAGCTTGCAAGCCAACACTGAAGCTTTCTTT
CASSLQANTEAFF
>TRBJ2-7|TRBD1|TRBV2|-
TGTGCCAGCAGGCTGACAGGGGTACTCTACGAGCAGTACTTC
CASRLTGVLYEQYF
>TRBJ2-3|TRBD2|TRBV7-2|many
TGTGCCACCCGACTAGCGGGAGAAACAGATACGCAGTATTTT
CATRLAGETDTQYF
>TRBJ2-3|TRBD2|TRBV24-1|few
TGTGCCACCAGTGCTGGAGCAGCGGGGAGCACAGATACGCAGTATTTT
CATSAGAAGSTDTQYF
>TRBJ1-1|-|TRBV7-3|few
TGTGCCAGCAGCTTACAACAGTCGTCTGAAGCTTTCTTT
CASSLQQSSEAFF
>TRBJ1-1|-|TRBV12-3/TRBV12-4|few
TGTGCCAGCAGCTTGGGTGGCATGGGGGCTGAAGCTTTCTTT
CASSLGGMGAEAFF
>TRBJ2-3|TRBD2|TRBV20-1|-
TGCAGTGCTAGAGCCACGGGAGGGCCGGTAGATACGCAGTATTTT
CSARATGGPVDTQYF
>TRBJ2-2|-|TRBV7-2|few
TGTGCCAGCAGCTTGGGTTCCAAGAACACCGGGGAGCTGTTTTTT
CASSLGSKNTGELFF
>TRBJ1-5|-|TRBV28|many
TGTGCCAGCAGCATTTTGGGAAATAGCAATCAGCCCCAGCATTTT
CASSILGNSNQPQHF
>TRBJ1-6|-|TRBV4-1|few
TGCGCCAGCAGCCAAGACACGGGGTTCTCCTATAATTCACCCCTCCACTTT
CASSQDTGFSYNSPLHF
>TRBJ1-2|-|TRBV5-1|many
TGCGCCAGCAGCTTAGCAGGGAGGGACTATGGCTACACCTTC
CASSLAGRDYGYTF
>TRBJ2-5|TRBD2|TRBV10-3|-
TGTGCCATAGGGGAAATAGCGGGAACCCAAGAGACCCAGTACTTC
CAIGEIAGTQETQYF
>TRBJ2-1|-|TRBV20-1|many
TGCAGTGCGAGGAAGGCGGGACCCAATTTCTACAATGAGCAGTTCTTC
CSARKAGPNFYNEQFF
>TRBJ1-5|-|TRBV7-9|-
TGTGCCAGCAGCTTAGCAGTGGAGGATGCCCAGCATTTT
CASSLAVEDAQHF
>TRBJ1-6|TRBD1|TRBV9|many
TGTGCCAGCAGGGCCGGGACAGGGTCCAATAATTCACCCCTCCACTTT
CASRAGTGSNNSPLHF
>TRBJ2-5|TRBD2|TRBV19|-
TGTGCCAGTAGTATCAGCGGGACCAGGCAAGAGACCCAGTACTTC
CASSISGTRQETQYF
>TRBJ2-3|-|TRBV6-5|many
TGTGCCAGCAGTTACTTTGCCAGCCAAAGCACAGATACGCAGTATTTT
CASSYFASQSTDTQYF
>TRBJ2-7|-|TRBV6-5|many
TGTGCCAGCAGTTACCTCGGACTGCTAACAGAGCAGTACTTC
CASSYLGLLTEQYF
>TRBJ1-1|-|TRBV2|few
TGTGCCAGCAGTGAAGAGAAGGGGGGCGCAAGAAGGTCGAACACTGAAGCTTTCTTT
CASSEEKGGARRSNTEAFF
>TRBJ2-5|-|TRBV6-1|many
TGTGCCAGCGGTCTGGGGGCGGGAGCTGGTCCAGAGACCCAGTACTTC
CASGLGAGAGPETQYF
>TRBJ1-2|-|TRBV7-3|few
TGTGCCAGCAGCTCTAACGGGGGGGGCTATGGCTACACCTTC
CASSSNGGGYGYTF
>TRBJ1-4|TRBD1|TRBV29-1|few
TGCAGCGCGGCCCCAGGGGGTCTTAATGAAAAACTGTTTTTT
CSAAPGGLNEKLFF
>TRBJ2-3|-|TRBV4-1|-
TGCGCCAGCAGCCAAGATTCGCGGCGTGGGGGAGATACGCGGTATTTT
CASSQDSRRGGDTRYF
>TRBJ1-1|-|TRBV5-5|many
TGTGCCAGCAGCTTCCGGACCGACCAGAACACTGAAGCTTTCTTT
CASSFRTDQNTEAFF
>TRBJ2-3|-|TRBV12-3/TRBV12-4|few
TGTGCCAGCACCTTGGGTACGCAGTATTTT
CASTLGTQYF
>TRBJ2-7|-|TRBV3-1|many
TGTGCCAGCAGCCGACCTGGGACAGGGACTAGAGAGCAGTACTTC
CASSRPGTGTREQYF
>TRBJ2-7|TRBD1|TRBV11-1|many
TGTGCCAGCAGCATGGGGGACAGGTCCTACGAGCAGTACTTC
CASSMGDRSYEQYF
>TRBJ1-1|-|TRBV7-9|few
TGTGCCAGCAGCTTAGGATCCACGATGAACACTGAAGCTTTCTTT
CASSLGSTMNTEAFF
>TRBJ2-5|-|TRBV5-1|few
TGCGCCAGCAGCCGGACTGAAGAAGAGACCCAGTACTTC
CASSRTEEETQYF
>TRBJ1-1|-|TRBV27|many
TGTGCCAGCAGTAAACAGGAATTGAACACTGAAGCTTTCTTT
CASSKQELNTEAFF
>TRBJ1-2|-|TRBV30|many
TGTGCCTGGAGTCGAACACAGGGCGACTATGGCTACACCTTC
CAWSRTQGDYGYTF
>TRBJ1-2|TRBD1|TRBV5-5|many
TGTGCCAGCAGCTTAATTCTCCGGGACAGGGGGCGACTTGACGGCTACACCTTC
CASSLILRDRGRLDGYTF
>TRBJ1-5|TRBD1|TRBV6-1|many
TGTGCCAGCAGCCTAGACAGGGCTCAGCGGCCCCAGCATTTT
CASSLDRAQRPQHF